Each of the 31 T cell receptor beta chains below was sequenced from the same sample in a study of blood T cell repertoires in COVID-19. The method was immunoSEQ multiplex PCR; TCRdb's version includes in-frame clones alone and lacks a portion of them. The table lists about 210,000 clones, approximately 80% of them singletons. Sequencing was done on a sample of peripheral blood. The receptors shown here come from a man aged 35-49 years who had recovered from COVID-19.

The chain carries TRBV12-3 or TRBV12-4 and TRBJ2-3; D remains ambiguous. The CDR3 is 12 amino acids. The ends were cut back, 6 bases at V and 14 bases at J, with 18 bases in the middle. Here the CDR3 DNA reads TGTGCCAGCAGCCAAGACATCCACCTCGGGTATTTT. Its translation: CASSQDIHLGYF.

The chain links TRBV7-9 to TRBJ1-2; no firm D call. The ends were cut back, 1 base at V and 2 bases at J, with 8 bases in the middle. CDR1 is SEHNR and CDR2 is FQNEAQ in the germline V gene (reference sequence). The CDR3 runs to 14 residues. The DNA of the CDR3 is TGTGCCAGCAGCTTAGTCGGCAGGAACTATGGCTACACCTTC. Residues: CASSLVGRNYGYTF. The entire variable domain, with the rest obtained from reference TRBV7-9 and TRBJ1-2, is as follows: DTGVSQNPRHKITKRGQNVTFRCDPISEHNRLYWYRQTLGQGPEFLTYFQNEAQLEKSRLLSDRFSAERPKGSFSTLEIQRTEQGDSAMYLCASSLVGRNYGYTFGSGTRLTVV.

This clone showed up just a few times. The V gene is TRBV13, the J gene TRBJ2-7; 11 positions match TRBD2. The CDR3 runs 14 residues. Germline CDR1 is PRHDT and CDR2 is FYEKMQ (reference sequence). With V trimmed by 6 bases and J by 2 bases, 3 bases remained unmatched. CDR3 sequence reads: CASSLAGGTYEQYF. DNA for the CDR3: TGTGCCAGCAGTCTAGCGGGGGGTACCTACGAGCAGTACTTC.

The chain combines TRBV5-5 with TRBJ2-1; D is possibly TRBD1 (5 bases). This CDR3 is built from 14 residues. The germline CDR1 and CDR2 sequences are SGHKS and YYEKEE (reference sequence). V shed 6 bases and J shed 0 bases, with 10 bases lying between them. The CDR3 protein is CASKTVLSYNEQFF. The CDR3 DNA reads TGTGCCAGCAAGACAGTCCTCTCCTACAATGAGCAGTTCTTC. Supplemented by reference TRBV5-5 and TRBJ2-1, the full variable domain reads DAGVTQSPTHLIKTRGQQVTLRCSPISGHKSVSWYQQVLGQGPQFIFQYYEKEERGRGNFPDRFSARQFPNYSSELNVNALLLGDSALYLCASKTVLSYNEQFFGPGTRLTVL.

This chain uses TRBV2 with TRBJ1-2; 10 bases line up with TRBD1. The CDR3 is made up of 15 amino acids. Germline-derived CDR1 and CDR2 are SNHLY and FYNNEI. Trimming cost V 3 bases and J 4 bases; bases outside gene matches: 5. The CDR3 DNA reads TGTGCCAGCAGTGACTTCAGGGACAGGGGCTATGGCTACACCTTC. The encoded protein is CASSDFRDRGYGYTF. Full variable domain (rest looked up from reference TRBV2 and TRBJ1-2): EPEVTQTPSHQVTQMGQEVILRCVPISNHLYFYWYRQILGQKVEFLVSFYNNEISEKSEIFDDQFSVERPDGSNFTLKIRSTKLEDSAMYFCASSDFRDRGYGYTFGSGTRLTVV.

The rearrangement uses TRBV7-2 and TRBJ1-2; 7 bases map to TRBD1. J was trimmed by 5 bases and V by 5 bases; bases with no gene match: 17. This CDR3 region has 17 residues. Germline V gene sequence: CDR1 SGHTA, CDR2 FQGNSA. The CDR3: CASSPRDSPTLKYGYTF. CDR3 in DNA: TGTGCCAGCAGCCCCCGGGACAGTCCCACCTTAAAGTATGGCTACACCTTC.

The CDR3 region has the DNA TGTGCCAGCAGCACCACAGGGTTAACGAACACTGAAGCTTTCTTT. Translating gives CASSTTGLTNTEAFF. J is TRBJ1-1 and V is TRBV7-2; maybe TRBD1 (6 bases). V lost 5 bases to trimming and J lost 1 base, with 14 bases between them. This CDR3 is 15 amino acids long. CDR1 and CDR2 from the germline V gene are SGHTA and FQGNSA. The variable domain in full, completed from reference TRBV7-2 and TRBJ1-1, reads GAGVSQSPSNKVTEKGKDVELRCDPISGHTALYWYRQSLGQGLEFLIYFQGNSAPDKSGLPSDRFSAERTGGSVSTLTIQRTQQEDSAVYLCASSTTGLTNTEAFFGQGTRLTVV.

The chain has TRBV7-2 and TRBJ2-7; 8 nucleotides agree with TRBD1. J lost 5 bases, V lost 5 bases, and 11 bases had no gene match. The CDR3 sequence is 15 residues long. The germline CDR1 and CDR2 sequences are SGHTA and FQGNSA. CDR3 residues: CASSSNAGGGHEQYF. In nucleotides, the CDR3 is TGTGCCAGCAGCAGCAATGCAGGGGGCGGACACGAGCAGTACTTC. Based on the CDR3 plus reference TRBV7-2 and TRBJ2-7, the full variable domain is GAGVSQSPSNKVTEKGKDVELRCDPISGHTALYWYRQSLGQGLEFLIYFQGNSAPDKSGLPSDRFSAERTGGSVSTLTIQRTQQEDSAVYLCASSSNAGGGHEQYFGPGTRLTVT.

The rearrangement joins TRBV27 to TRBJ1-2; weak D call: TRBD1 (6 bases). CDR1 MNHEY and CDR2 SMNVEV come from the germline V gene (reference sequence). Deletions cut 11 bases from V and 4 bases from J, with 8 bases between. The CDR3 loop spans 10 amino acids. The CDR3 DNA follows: TGTGCCGGGGGCGCCTATGGCTACACCTTC. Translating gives CAGGAYGYTF.

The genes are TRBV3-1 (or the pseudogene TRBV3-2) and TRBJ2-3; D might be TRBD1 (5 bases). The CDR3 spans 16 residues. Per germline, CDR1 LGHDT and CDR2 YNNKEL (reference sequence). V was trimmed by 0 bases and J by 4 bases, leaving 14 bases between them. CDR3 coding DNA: TGTGCCAGCAGCCAAGATCCCGGCATGGGGCCAGATACGCAGTATTTT. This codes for CASSQDPGMGPDTQYF.

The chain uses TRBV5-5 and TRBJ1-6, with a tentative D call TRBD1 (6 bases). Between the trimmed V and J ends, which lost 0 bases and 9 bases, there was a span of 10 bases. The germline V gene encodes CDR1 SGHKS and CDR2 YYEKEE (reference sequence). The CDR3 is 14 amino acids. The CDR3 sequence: CASSLANRVSPLHF. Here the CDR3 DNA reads TGTGCCAGCAGCTTGGCTAACAGGGTTTCACCCCTCCACTTT. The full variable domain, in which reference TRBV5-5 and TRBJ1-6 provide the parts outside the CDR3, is DAGVTQSPTHLIKTRGQQVTLRCSPISGHKSVSWYQQVLGQGPQFIFQYYEKEERGRGNFPDRFSARQFPNYSSELNVNALLLGDSALYLCASSLANRVSPLHFGNGTRLTVT.

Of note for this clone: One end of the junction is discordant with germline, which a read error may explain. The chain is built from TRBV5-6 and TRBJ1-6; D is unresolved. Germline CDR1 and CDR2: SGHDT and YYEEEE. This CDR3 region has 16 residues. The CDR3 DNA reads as TGTGCCAGCAGCGCGCCGGGAAGACCTATCGGTTCAGCCCTCCACTTT. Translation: CASSAPGRPIGSALHF.

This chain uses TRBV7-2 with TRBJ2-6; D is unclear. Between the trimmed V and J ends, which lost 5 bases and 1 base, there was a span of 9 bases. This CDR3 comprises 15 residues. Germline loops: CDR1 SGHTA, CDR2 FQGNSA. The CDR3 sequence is CASSEQFSGANVLTF. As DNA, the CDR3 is TGTGCCAGCAGCGAACAATTTTCTGGGGCCAACGTCCTGACTTTC.

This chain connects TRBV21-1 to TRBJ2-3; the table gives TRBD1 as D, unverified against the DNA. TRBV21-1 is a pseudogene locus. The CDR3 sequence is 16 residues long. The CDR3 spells CASSTRTGQGSDTQYF. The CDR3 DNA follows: TGTGCCAGCAGCACCAGAACCGGACAGGGGTCAGATACGCAGTATTTT.

CDR3 DNA sequence: TGTGCCAGCAGCCAAGGGGGAGGGGGAAGTGGCTACACCTTC. It encodes CASSQGGGGSGYTF. This rearrangement joins TRBV3-1 (or the pseudogene TRBV3-2) to TRBJ1-2; D perhaps matches TRBD1 (6 bases). Germline CDR1 is LGHDT and CDR2 is YNNKEL (reference sequence). This CDR3 has 14 residues. V was shortened by 1 base and J by 7 bases, with 13 bases between the two germline ends.

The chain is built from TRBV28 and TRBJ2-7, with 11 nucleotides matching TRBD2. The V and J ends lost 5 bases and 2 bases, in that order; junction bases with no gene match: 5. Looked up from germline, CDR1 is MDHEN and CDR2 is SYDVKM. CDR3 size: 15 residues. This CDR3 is CASSTSGRFTYEQYF. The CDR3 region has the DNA TGTGCCAGCAGTACTAGCGGGAGATTCACCTACGAGCAGTACTTC.

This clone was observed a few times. The CDR3 is CASRDRGGRTLWEQYF. CDR3 DNA: TGTGCCAGCAGGGACCGGGGGGGCAGAACGCTTTGGGAGCAGTACTTC. The chain couples TRBV2 to TRBJ2-7, with 8 bases matching TRBD2. J was trimmed by 7 bases and V by 6 bases; bases with no gene match: 17. Germline V gene data show CDR1 as SNHLY and CDR2 as FYNNEI. This CDR3 is built from 16 residues.

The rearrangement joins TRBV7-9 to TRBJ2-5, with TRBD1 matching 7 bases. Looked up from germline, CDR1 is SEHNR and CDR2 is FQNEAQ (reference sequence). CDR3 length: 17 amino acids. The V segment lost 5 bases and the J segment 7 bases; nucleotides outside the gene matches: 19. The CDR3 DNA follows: TGTGCCAGCAGCCCTCACCCTGACAGGGTACGGGTACTGACCCAGTACTTC. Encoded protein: CASSPHPDRVRVLTQYF.

The CDR3 DNA follows: TGTGCCAGCAGCTCGGGACAGCCTGGAAACACCATATATTTT. Its protein product is CASSSGQPGNTIYF. The chain recombines TRBV7-9 with TRBJ1-3; 7 bases fit TRBD1. Germline V gene data show CDR1 as SEHNR and CDR2 as FQNEAQ (reference sequence). The trim removed 4 bases at V and 2 bases at J, leaving 2 bases unmatched. There are 14 residues in the CDR3.

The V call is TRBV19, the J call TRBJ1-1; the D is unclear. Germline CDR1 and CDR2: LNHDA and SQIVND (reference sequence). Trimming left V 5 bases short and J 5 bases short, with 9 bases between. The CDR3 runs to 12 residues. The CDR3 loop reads CASSPTGTEAFF. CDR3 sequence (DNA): TGTGCCAGTAGTCCCACGGGGACTGAAGCTTTCTTT.

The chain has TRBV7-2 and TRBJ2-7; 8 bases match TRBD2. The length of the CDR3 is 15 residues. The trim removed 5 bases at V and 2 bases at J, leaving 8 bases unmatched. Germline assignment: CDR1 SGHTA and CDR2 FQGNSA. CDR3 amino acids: CASSISLAAPYEQYF. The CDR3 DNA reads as TGTGCCAGCAGCATATCACTAGCGGCCCCCTACGAGCAGTACTTC.

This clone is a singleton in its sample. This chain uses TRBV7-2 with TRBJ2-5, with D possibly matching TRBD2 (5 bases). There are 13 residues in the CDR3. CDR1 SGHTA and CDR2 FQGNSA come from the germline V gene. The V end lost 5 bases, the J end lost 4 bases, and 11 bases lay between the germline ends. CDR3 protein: CASSLPGVETQYF. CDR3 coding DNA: TGTGCCAGCAGCCTTCCCGGGGTAGAGACCCAGTACTTC. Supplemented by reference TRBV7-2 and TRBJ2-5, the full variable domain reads GAGVSQSPSNKVTEKGKDVELRCDPISGHTALYWYRQSLGQGLEFLIYFQGNSAPDKSGLPSDRFSAERTGGSVSTLTIQRTQQEDSAVYLCASSLPGVETQYFGPGTRLLVL.

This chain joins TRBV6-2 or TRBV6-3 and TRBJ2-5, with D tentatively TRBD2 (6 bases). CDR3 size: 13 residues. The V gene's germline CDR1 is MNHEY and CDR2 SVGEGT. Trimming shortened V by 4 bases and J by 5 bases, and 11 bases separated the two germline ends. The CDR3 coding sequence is TGTGCCAGCAGTTCAGGCGGGATCGAGACCCAGTACTTC. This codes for CASSSGGIETQYF.

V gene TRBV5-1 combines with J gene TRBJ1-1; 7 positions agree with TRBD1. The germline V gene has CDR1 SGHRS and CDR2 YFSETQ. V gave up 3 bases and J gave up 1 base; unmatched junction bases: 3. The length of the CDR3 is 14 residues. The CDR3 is CASSSRQGNTEAFF. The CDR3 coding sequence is TGCGCCAGCAGCTCAAGACAGGGGAACACTGAAGCTTTCTTT.

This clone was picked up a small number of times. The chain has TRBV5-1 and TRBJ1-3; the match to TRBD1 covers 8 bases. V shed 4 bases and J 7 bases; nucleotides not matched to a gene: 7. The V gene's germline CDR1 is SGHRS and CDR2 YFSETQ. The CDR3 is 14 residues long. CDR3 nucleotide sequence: TGCGCCAGCAGCAGACCAGGGGGCTTGAACACCATATATTTT. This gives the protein CASSRPGGLNTIYF.

DNA for the CDR3: TGCAGCGTTGAAGGTGACGATCGGGGTGGTCCCGGAGCCCAGCATTTT. Protein: CSVEGDDRGGPGAQHF. The gene calls are TRBV29-1 and TRBJ1-5; no clear D. The CDR3 has 16 residues. V lost 1 base and J 11 bases, leaving 24 bases between the germline ends. Germline loops: CDR1 SQVTM, CDR2 ANQGSEA. The entire variable domain, with the rest obtained from reference TRBV29-1 and TRBJ1-5, is as follows: SAVISQKPSRDICQRGTSLTIQCQVDSQVTMMFWYRQQPGQSLTLIATANQGSEATYESGFVIDKFPISRPNLTFSTLTVSNMSPEDSSIYLCSVEGDDRGGPGAQHFGDGTRLSIL.

CDR3 protein: CASSERSFQWQYF. The CDR3 DNA sequence: TGTGCCAGCAGTGAAAGGAGTTTCCAGTGGCAGTACTTC. J is TRBJ2-7 and V is TRBV6-1; unclear D gene. The CDR3 runs 13 residues. CDR1 and CDR2 (germline): MNHNS, SASEGT. Trimming cost V 2 bases and J 9 bases, with 14 bases left between them.

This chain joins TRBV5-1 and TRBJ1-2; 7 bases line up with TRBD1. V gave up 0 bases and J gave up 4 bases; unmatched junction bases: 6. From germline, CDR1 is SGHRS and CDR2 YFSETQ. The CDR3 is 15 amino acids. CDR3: CASSLVPGQIYGYTF. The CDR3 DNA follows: TGCGCCAGCAGCTTGGTACCGGGACAGATCTATGGCTACACCTTC.

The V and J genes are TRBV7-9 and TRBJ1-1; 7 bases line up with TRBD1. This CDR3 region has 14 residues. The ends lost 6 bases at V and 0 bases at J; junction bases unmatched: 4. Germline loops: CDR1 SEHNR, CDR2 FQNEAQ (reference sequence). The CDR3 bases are TGTGCCAGCAGTCGGACAGGTATGAACACTGAAGCTTTCTTT. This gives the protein CASSRTGMNTEAFF.

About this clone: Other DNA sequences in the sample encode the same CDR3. The CDR3 region has the DNA TGTGCCAGTAGTGGCCAGGGCTACGAGCAGTACTTC. Amino acid sequence: CASSGQGYEQYF. The genes are TRBV19 and TRBJ2-7; D might be TRBD1 (5 bases). This CDR3 contains 12 residues. V lost 5 bases to trimming and J lost 3 bases, with 8 bases between them. Germline V gene lookup returns CDR1 LNHDA and CDR2 SQIVND (reference sequence).

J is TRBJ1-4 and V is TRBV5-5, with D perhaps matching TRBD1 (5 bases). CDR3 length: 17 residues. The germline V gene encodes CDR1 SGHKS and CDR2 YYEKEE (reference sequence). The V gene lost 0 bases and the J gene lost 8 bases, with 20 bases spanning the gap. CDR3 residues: CASSLVFGRGGGEKLFF. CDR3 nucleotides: TGTGCCAGCAGCTTGGTGTTCGGTCGGGGGGGAGGAGAAAAACTGTTTTTT.